This T cell receptor (beta chain) was sequenced for a study of blood T cell repertoires in COVID-19. About the research overall: Spain, Italy and the United States supplied samples that represented acute and convalescent COVID-19. PBMCs, B-cell-depleted T cells, or T cells were the source of the cDNA or gDNA that made up the material.

Authors' processing steps: Reference gene primer amplification in the assay estimated nucleated cell counts. Sequencing was performed with immunoSEQ multiplex PCR; in TCRdb, only in-frame clones are kept and a portion is missing. That table supplies the V and J calls and clone size; D and trimming were determined from the DNA. The sample consists of 24,000 or so clones, 70% to 90% of them appearing once. V shed 1 base, J shed 4 bases, and the junction held 1 base outside the gene matches. The length of the CDR3 is 13 residues. Germline V gives CDR1 LNHDA, CDR2 SQIVND (reference sequence). This receptor was identified in a human donor with acute or convalescent COVID-19. The donor label of this sample is uncertain. Sequenced: peripheral blood. The J gene is TRBJ2-7, the V gene TRBV19; 7 bases are shared with TRBD1. The CDR3 nucleotides are TGTGCCAGTAGTATAGGGACAGGTTACGAGCAGTACTTC. Translating it yields CASSIGTGYEQYF.